Listed here are 13 T cell receptor beta chains from one sample, sequenced in a study of technical replicates of blood from several donors. Method: immunoSEQ multiplex PCR; TCRdb's copy keeps in-frame clones and lacks some. The sample lists tens of thousands of clones; 85% to 95% were seen once. Sequenced: PBMCs. These receptors were obtained from a human donor in good health. Some clones in this sample may be carry-over from other donors' samples.

The genes are TRBV29-1 and TRBJ2-7; 11 nucleotides align to TRBD2. The V gene's germline CDR1 is SQVTM and CDR2 ANQGSEA. V was clipped by 4 bases and J by 1 base; unmatched bases: 6. The CDR3 is 15 residues long. The CDR3 protein is CSVANPSGGSYEQYF. The CDR3 DNA reads as TGCAGCGTTGCGAACCCTAGCGGGGGGTCCTACGAGCAGTACTTC.

As to this clone: Other DNA sequences in the same sample also yield this CDR3. The chain has TRBV5-1 and TRBJ1-6; D might be TRBD1 (5 bases). The CDR3 loop spans 14 amino acids. The V end lost 0 bases, the J end lost 8 bases, and 9 bases lay between the germline ends. Germline loops: CDR1 SGHRS, CDR2 YFSETQ. The DNA of the CDR3 is TGCGCCAGCAGCTTGGCGGGGGGGTATTCACCCCTCCACTTT. It translates to CASSLAGGYSPLHF.

This chain links TRBV4-1 with TRBJ1-2; possibly TRBD1 for D (6 bases). This CDR3 region has 16 residues. Trimming removed 2 bases at V and 7 bases at J, with 20 bases between. Germline V lookup: CDR1 MGHRA, CDR2 YSYEKL. The CDR3 coding sequence is TGCGCCAGCAGCCAAACGCATGGGGGGGCAAGGGTTGGCTACACCTTC. Translated, it gives CASSQTHGGARVGYTF.

DNA of the CDR3: TGTGCCAGTAGGGACTGGGGGAACACCGGGGAGCTGTTTTTT. Translation: CASRDWGNTGELFF. The rearrangement links TRBV19 to TRBJ2-2; possibly TRBD2 for D (5 bases). V was pared by 6 bases and J by 1 base, with 9 bases between. This CDR3 is 14 amino acids long. CDR1 is LNHDA, CDR2 SQIVND, per germline (reference sequence). Using reference TRBV19 and TRBJ2-2 for the parts outside the CDR3, the full variable domain is DGGITQSPKYLFRKEGQNVTLSCEQNLNHDAMYWYRQDPGQGLRLIYYSQIVNDFQKGDIAEGYSVSREKKESFPLTVTSAQKNPTAFYLCASRDWGNTGELFFGEGSRLTVL.

This sequence joins TRBV6-1 and TRBJ2-1; possibly TRBD1 for D (6 bases). The germline V gene has CDR1 MNHNS and CDR2 SASEGT. The CDR3 contains 14 residues. The V and J ends lost 4 bases and 6 bases respectively, with 13 bases between them. The CDR3 here is CASSAITGSNEQFF. The CDR3 DNA reads TGTGCCAGCAGTGCGATAACAGGGTCCAATGAGCAGTTCTTC.

This clone was recorded at least ten times. The genes are TRBV7-9 and TRBJ1-3; 7 positions agree with TRBD1. CDR3 length: 14 amino acids. Germline CDR1 reads SEHNR; CDR2 reads FQNEAQ (reference sequence). The V segment lost 4 bases and the J segment 4 bases; nucleotides outside the gene matches: 4. The CDR3 spells CASSWGQTGNTIYF. CDR3 nucleotides: TGTGCCAGCAGCTGGGGACAGACGGGAAACACCATATATTTT.

Concerning this clone: Compared with germline, one end of the junction differs, possibly owing to a read error. The chain combines TRBV18 with TRBJ2-1; 11 nucleotides line up with TRBD2. The CDR3 is made up of 16 amino acids. Germline V gene sequence: CDR1 KGHSH, CDR2 LQKENI. CDR3: CASSPQGLAALNEQFF. Written as DNA, the CDR3 is TGTGCCAGCTCTCCACAGGGACTAGCGGCACTCAATGAGCAGTTCTTC.

The chain carries TRBV2 and TRBJ1-1; 11 positions match TRBD1. The V gene's germline CDR1 is SNHLY and CDR2 FYNNEI. The CDR3 has 14 residues. The J segment lost 5 bases and the V segment lost 7 bases, leaving 6 bases of the junction unmatched. CDR3 amino acids: CASTGTGGKTEAFF. The CDR3 DNA follows: TGTGCCAGCACTGGGACAGGGGGTAAAACTGAAGCTTTCTTT. Variable domain in full (rest from reference TRBV2 and TRBJ1-1): EPEVTQTPSHQVTQMGQEVILRCVPISNHLYFYWYRQILGQKVEFLVSFYNNEISEKSEIFDDQFSVERPDGSNFTLKIRSTKLEDSAMYFCASTGTGGKTEAFFGQGTRLTVV.

V and J are TRBV5-4 and TRBJ1-2, with 9 bases aligning to TRBD1. The CDR3 length is 15 residues. Unmatched junction bases numbered 6, after V lost 0 bases and J lost 6 bases. CDR1 SGHNT and CDR2 YYREEE come from the germline V gene (reference sequence). CDR3 DNA sequence: TGTGCCAGCAGCTTGGGTGGGACAGGGTTTAATGGCTACACCTTC. Its protein is CASSLGGTGFNGYTF.

The chain uses TRBV7-2 and TRBJ2-3; D is perhaps TRBD1 (5 bases). CDR3 length: 14 residues. Germline-derived CDR1 and CDR2 are SGHTA and FQGNSA. Trimming cost V 1 base and J 8 bases, with 13 bases left between them. The CDR3 bases are TGTGCCAGCAGCTTAGTTTTCGTTCAGGGTACGCAGTATTTT. Amino acid sequence: CASSLVFVQGTQYF.

The CDR3 DNA is TGTGCCAGCAGCTCACCCAGGAGACAGGACAATTCACCCCTCCACTTT. The encoded protein is CASSSPRRQDNSPLHF. This chain connects TRBV7-8 to TRBJ1-6; maybe TRBD1 (6 bases). CDR3 length: 16 residues. V dropped 4 bases and J dropped 7 bases, with 17 bases sitting between them. CDR1 SGHVS and CDR2 FQNEAQ come from the germline V gene.

V and J are TRBV1 and TRBJ2-3; TRBD2, the table's D call, lacks a check against the DNA. TRBV1 is termed a pseudogene. The CDR3 sequence is 17 residues long. The CDR3 DNA is TGCACCAGCAGCCAAACCTCAATTAGCGGGGGGAGAGATACGCAGTATTTT. This gives the protein CTSSQTSISGGRDTQYF.

V usage is TRBV5-1 and J usage is TRBJ2-3, with D possibly matching TRBD2 (5 bases). This CDR3 has 15 amino acids. Germline CDR1 SGHRS, CDR2 YFSETQ. Trimming removed 5 bases from V and 1 base from J, with 14 bases in between. CDR3: CASRNRSGGTDTQYF. In DNA form, the CDR3 reads TGCGCCAGCAGGAATCGGAGCGGAGGCACAGATACGCAGTATTTT.